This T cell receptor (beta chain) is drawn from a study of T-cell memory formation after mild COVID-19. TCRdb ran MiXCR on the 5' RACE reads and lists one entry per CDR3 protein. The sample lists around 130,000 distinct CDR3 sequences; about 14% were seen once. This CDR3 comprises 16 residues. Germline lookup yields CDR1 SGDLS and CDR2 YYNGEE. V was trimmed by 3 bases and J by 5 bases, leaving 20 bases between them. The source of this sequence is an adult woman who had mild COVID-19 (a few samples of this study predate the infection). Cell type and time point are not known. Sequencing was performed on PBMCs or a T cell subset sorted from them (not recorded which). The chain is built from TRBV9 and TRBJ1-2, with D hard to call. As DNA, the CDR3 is TGTGCCAGCAGCGGTACCACTCCACCGGACTATTATGGCTACACCTTC. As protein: CASSGTTPPDYYGYTF.